These T cell receptor beta chains were read from a single sample in a study of CD8 T cells in Susac syndrome. TCRdb reprocessed the immunoSEQ multiplex PCR reads with MiXCR, giving one entry per CDR3 protein. The data contain around 120,000 distinct CDR3 sequences, 93% of them singletons. Sequenced: CD4+ T cells from PBMCs. These receptors were collected from a human donor with multiple sclerosis. Each CDR3 is given with its conserved first and last residue. The D gene is left open where the match is weak. Expanded clones get a size class; other rows say once, few or many, or leave the size out.

>once|.|TRBV18|TRBJ1-2
CASSPQTTGNSGYTF
TGTGCCAGCTCACCACAAACCACAGGGAATAGCGGCTACACCTTC
>.|TRBD2|TRBV27|TRBJ2-2
CASSLLAGRTGELFF
TGTGCCAGCAGTTTGCTAGCGGGGAGGACCGGGGAGCTGTTTTTT
>.|.|TRBV5-1|TRBJ2-7
CASSFDPGRNEQYF
TGCGCCAGCAGCTTTGACCCAGGGCGGAACGAGCAGTACTTC
>.|TRBD2|TRBV10-3|TRBJ2-3
CAISERLAGGTTDTQYF
TGTGCCATCAGTGAGCGGCTAGCGGGGGGCACCACAGATACGCAGTATTTT
>once|TRBD1|TRBV19|TRBJ1-6
CASGQGRSPLHF
TGTGCCAGTGGACAGGGAAGGTCACCCCTCCACTTT
>.|TRBD1|TRBV5-6|TRBJ1-6
CASSLEGGDSPLHF
TGTGCCAGCAGCTTGGAAGGGGGCGATTCACCCCTCCACTTT
>.|TRBD1|TRBV20-1|TRBJ2-5
CSASPGQGRQTQYF
TGCAGTGCTTCCCCGGGACAGGGACGACAGACCCAGTACTTC
>.|.|TRBV10-3|TRBJ1-3
CAISASDSLSGNTIYF
TGTGCCATCAGTGCCTCGGACAGCCTCTCTGGAAACACCATATATTTT
>.|TRBD2|TRBV20-1|TRBJ2-1
CSARKTSATTSSYNEQFF
TGCAGTGCTAGAAAGACTAGCGCGACTACTAGCTCCTACAATGAGCAGTTCTTC
>.|.|TRBV25-1|TRBJ1-1
CASSDHRDTDEAFF
TGTGCCAGCAGTGACCACCGGGACACCGACGAGGCTTTCTTT
>.|TRBD2|TRBV12-3/TRBV12-4|TRBJ2-3
CASNSPGLAGGLFLGDTQYF
TGTGCCAGCAACTCACCGGGACTAGCGGGGGGGCTGTTTTTAGGAGATACGCAGTATTTT
>once|.|TRBV4-1|TRBJ1-2
CASSLTDGGLVGYTF
TGCGCCAGCAGCCTCACGGATGGCGGTTTAGTTGGCTACACCTTC
>.|TRBD1|TRBV27|TRBJ2-7
CASSVRDSSYEQYF
TGTGCCAGCAGTGTCCGGGACAGCTCCTACGAGCAGTACTTC